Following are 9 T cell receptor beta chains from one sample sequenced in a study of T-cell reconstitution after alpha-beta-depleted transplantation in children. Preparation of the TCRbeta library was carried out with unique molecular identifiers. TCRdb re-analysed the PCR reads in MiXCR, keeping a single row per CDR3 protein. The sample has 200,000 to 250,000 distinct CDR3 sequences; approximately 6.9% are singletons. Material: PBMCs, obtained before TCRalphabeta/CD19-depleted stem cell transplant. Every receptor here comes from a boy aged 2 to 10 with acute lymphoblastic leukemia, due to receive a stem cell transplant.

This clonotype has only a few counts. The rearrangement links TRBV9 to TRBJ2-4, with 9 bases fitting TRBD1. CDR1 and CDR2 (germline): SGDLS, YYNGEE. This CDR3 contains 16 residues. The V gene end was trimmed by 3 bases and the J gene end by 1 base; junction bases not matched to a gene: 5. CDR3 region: CASSARTGEAKNIQYF. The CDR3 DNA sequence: TGTGCCAGCAGCGCCCGGACAGGGGAGGCCAAAAACATTCAGTACTTC.

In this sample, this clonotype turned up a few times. The CDR3 nucleotides are TGTGCCAGCAGTTATACAGGGGGATATGGAAACACCATATATTTT. It codes for CASSYTGGYGNTIYF. The chain employs TRBV5-4 and TRBJ1-3, with 8 bases that match TRBD1. This CDR3 has 15 amino acids. Germline lookup yields CDR1 SGHNT and CDR2 YYREEE (reference sequence). J lost 3 bases, V lost 5 bases, and 7 bases had no gene match.

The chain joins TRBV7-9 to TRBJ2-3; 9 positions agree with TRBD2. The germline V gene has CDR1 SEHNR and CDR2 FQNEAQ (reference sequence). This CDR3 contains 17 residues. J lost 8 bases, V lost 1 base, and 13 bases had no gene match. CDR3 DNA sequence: TGTGCCAGCAGCTTAGACAGACTAGCGGTCGCTGATGGTACGCAGTATTTT. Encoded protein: CASSLDRLAVADGTQYF.

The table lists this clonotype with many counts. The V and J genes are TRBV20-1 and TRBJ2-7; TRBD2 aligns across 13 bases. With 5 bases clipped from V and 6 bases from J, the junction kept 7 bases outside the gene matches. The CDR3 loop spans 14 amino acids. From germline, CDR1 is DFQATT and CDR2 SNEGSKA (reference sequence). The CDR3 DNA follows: TGCAGTGCTGCACTCGGACTAGCGGGAGTCGAGCAGTACTTC. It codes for CSAALGLAGVEQYF.

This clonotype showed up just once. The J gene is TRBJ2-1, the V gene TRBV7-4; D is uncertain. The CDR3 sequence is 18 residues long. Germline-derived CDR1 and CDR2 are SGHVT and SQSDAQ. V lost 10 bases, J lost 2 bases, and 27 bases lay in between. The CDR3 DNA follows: TGTGCCATCTGTTTATCGGTTACCTCGCTACTGACCTACAATGAGCAGTTCTTC. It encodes CAICLSVTSLLTYNEQFF.

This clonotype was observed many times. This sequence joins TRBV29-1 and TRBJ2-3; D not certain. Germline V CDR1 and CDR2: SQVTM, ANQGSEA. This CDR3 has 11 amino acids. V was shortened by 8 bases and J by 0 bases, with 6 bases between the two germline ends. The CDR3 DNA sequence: TGCAGCTTCGACAGCACAGATACGCAGTATTTT. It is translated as CSFDSTDTQYF.

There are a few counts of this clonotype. In DNA form, the CDR3 reads TGCGCCAGCAGCCAAAACGAGGGCGGGAGGGCAAGATATGAGCAGTTCTTC. It yields the protein CASSQNEGGRARYEQFF. This chain joins TRBV4-3 and TRBJ2-1; 9 bases are a match to TRBD2. The junction had 13 bases not matched to a gene; V was cut back by 2 bases and J by 8 bases. The V gene's germline CDR1 is LGHNA and CDR2 YSLEER. The CDR3 has 17 amino acids.

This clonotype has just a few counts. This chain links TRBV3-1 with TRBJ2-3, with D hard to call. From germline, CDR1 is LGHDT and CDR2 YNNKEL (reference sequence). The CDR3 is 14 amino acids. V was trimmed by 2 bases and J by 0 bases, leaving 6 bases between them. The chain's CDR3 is CASSQMTSTDTQYF. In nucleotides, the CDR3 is TGTGCCAGCAGCCAAATGACTAGCACAGATACGCAGTATTTT.

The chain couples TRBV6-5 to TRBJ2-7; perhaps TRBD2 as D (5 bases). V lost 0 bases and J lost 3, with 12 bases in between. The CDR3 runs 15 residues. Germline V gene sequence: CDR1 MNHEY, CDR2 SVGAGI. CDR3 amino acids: CASSYSSGSGYEQYF. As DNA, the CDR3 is TGTGCCAGCAGTTACTCATCCGGAAGCGGCTACGAGCAGTACTTC.